One T cell receptor beta chain is described in this entry. Its antigen is not identified. One junction end disagrees with the germline gene, perhaps due to a read error. Sequencing used immunoSEQ multiplex PCR; TCRdb keeps in-frame clones, though not all of them. Of over 110,000 clones listed, around 93% are singletons. This record belongs to a study of T cell responses to AZD1222 COVID-19 vaccine. The wider study: Second doses at about 4 or about 12 weeks were pooled. Notes on the study in general: Among the donors, most were white British and more were female, and clonal diversity was possibly underestimated. There were repertoire samples only from the period after the peak T cell response.

The germline CDR1 and CDR2 sequences are SSHAT and FNYEAQ (reference sequence). The length of the CDR3 is 14 residues. The sequencing used peripheral blood, collected on day 0 of AZD1222 vaccination. The receptor was isolated from an adult in good health. This chain connects TRBV7-7 to TRBJ2-5; D remains unclear. For the CDR3, the DNA is TGTGCTAGCAGCAAAGACTGGGGCCAAGAGACCCAGTACTTC. Its protein is CASSKDWGQETQYF.